This entry describes one T cell receptor beta chain. Unmatched junction bases numbered 12, after V lost 2 bases and J lost 3 bases. The CDR3 consists of 17 residues. Per the germline V gene, CDR1 is KGHSY and CDR2 is FQNENV. This entry belongs to a study of cytomegalovirus exposure and HLA in healthy donors. Both 60 Vbeta primers and 13 Jbeta primers went into the PCR. Profiled with immunoSEQ multiplex PCR; TCRdb holds only in-frame clones, not every one. The data hold about 130,000 clones, with over 70% observed a single time. The chain links TRBV16 to TRBJ2-7; 8 bases are shared with TRBD1. The material sequenced was PBMCs. The TCR originated in a woman between 40 and 50 years old in good health and CMV-seronegative. CDR3 amino acids: CASSQTPPGGNYYEQYF. CDR3 nucleotide sequence: TGTGCCAGCAGCCAAACCCCTCCAGGGGGCAACTACTACGAGCAGTACTTC. The variable domain in full, with the rest retrieved from reference TRBV16 and TRBJ2-7, is GEEVAQTPKHLVRGEGQKAKLYCAPIKGHSYVFWYQQVLKNEFKFLISFQNENVFDETGMPKERFSAKCLPNSPCSLEIQATKLEDSAVYFCASSQTPPGGNYYEQYFGPGTRLTVT.